This T cell receptor (beta chain) was profiled in a study of blood T cell repertoires in COVID-19. Study as a whole: Cohort 3 donors were reported recovered after two negative PCRs, clearance, or symptom resolution.

Cohorts were determined from participant-reported clinical history. Germline-derived CDR1 and CDR2 are MDHEN and SYDVKM. This CDR3 is built from 16 residues. V lost 0 bases to trimming and J lost 5 bases, with 11 bases between them. Using immunoSEQ multiplex PCR, the repertoire was profiled, and TCRdb retains in-frame clones only, with some absent. This table has about 270,000 clones, around nine tenths appearing once. The clonotype was recovered from a woman between 55 and 75 years old in a cohort exposed to, infected with or recovered from COVID-19 (not recorded which). The sequencing input was PBMCs or T cells enriched from blood (not recorded which). The chain employs TRBV28 and TRBJ1-6; possible D gene TRBD1, 6 bases. The CDR3 region has the DNA TGTGCCAGCAGTTTATGGAGGGGGTCCAATAATTCACCCCTCCACTTT. Protein: CASSLWRGSNNSPLHF.